These 18 T cell receptor beta chains originate from one sample sequenced in a study of CD8 T cells in Susac syndrome. RNA totalling about 0.45 to 1 ug underwent reverse transcription with random hexamers. Via MiXCR, TCRdb re-called the immunoSEQ multiplex PCR reads, giving one row per CDR3 protein. The data show about 80,000 distinct CDR3 sequences, with nearly 95% seen just once and approximately 1% held by the top ten. Sequencing was performed on CD8+ T cells from PBMCs. These receptors came from a human donor with Susac syndrome.

This clonotype has a handful of counts. The CDR3 DNA follows: TGCGCCAGCAGCTTCGGGAGCGGCTACACCTTC. Protein sequence: CASSFGSGYTF. This chain links TRBV5-1 with TRBJ1-2; D is undetermined. Germline CDR1 SGHRS, CDR2 YFSETQ. The CDR3 length is 11 residues. V dropped 2 bases and J dropped 8 bases, with 7 bases sitting between them.

The gene calls are TRBV27 and TRBJ1-5, with TRBD1 identical over 7 bases. Per the germline V gene, CDR1 is MNHEY and CDR2 is SMNVEV (reference sequence). CDR3 length equals 17 residues. V lost 8 bases and J lost 3; bases outside the gene matches: 16. Here the CDR3 reads CASGLNTGEANNQPQHF. The CDR3 nucleotides are TGTGCCAGCGGACTCAATACAGGGGAGGCCAACAATCAGCCCCAGCATTTT.

The gene calls are TRBV6-5 and TRBJ2-3; D not resolved. Germline loops: CDR1 MNHEY, CDR2 SVGAGI. V dropped 0 bases and J dropped 0 bases, with 10 bases sitting between them. The CDR3 runs to 16 residues. CDR3 in amino acids: CASSYSVLLSTDTQYF. The CDR3 DNA is TGTGCCAGCAGTTACTCGGTTTTGCTCAGCACAGATACGCAGTATTTT.

The chain has TRBV9 and TRBJ2-1, with D unclear. Germline assignment: CDR1 SGDLS and CDR2 YYNGEE. The CDR3 runs 11 residues. With 3 bases removed from V and 7 bases from J, the gap between germline ends came to 5 bases. DNA for the CDR3: TGTGCCAGCAGCGAAAATAATGAGCAGTTCTTC. This codes for CASSENNEQFF.

This chain links TRBV29-1 with TRBJ2-1; D gene uncertain. CDR1 is SQVTM and CDR2 is ANQGSEA in the germline V gene. Trimming took off 4 bases at V and 4 bases at J, with 8 bases between the two ends. This CDR3 region has 12 residues. CDR3 residues: CSVVAEYNEQFF. Here the CDR3 DNA reads TGCAGCGTTGTGGCCGAATACAATGAGCAGTTCTTC.

The chain combines TRBV2 with TRBJ2-3; TRBD2 is a possible D gene (5 bases). The V gene lost 4 bases and the J gene lost 3 bases, with 17 bases spanning the gap. The CDR3 has 16 amino acids. Germline-derived CDR1 and CDR2 are SNHLY and FYNNEI. As DNA, the CDR3 is TGTGCCAGCAGTGCCACACTAGAGTGGGCAACAGATACGCAGTATTTT. It specifies CASSATLEWATDTQYF.

This chain joins TRBV10-3 and TRBJ2-1; no clear D gene. This CDR3 comprises 14 residues. V was pared by 3 bases and J by 2 bases, with 8 bases between. CDR1 is ENHRY and CDR2 is SYGVKD in the germline V gene. CDR3 in amino acids: CAISDPDTYNEQFF. In nucleotides, the CDR3 is TGTGCCATCAGTGATCCGGATACCTACAATGAGCAGTTCTTC.

The V gene is TRBV28, the J gene TRBJ2-6; no clear D gene. The CDR3 runs to 15 residues. Per the germline V gene, CDR1 is MDHEN and CDR2 is SYDVKM. V was cut by 0 bases and J by 0 bases, with 3 bases left in between. The DNA for the CDR3 is TGTGCCAGCAGTTTATGGGCCTCTGGGGCCAACGTCCTGACTTTC. This gives the protein CASSLWASGANVLTF.

The chain combines TRBV25-1 with TRBJ2-1; 8 bases line up with TRBD1. V gave up 6 bases and J gave up 5 bases; unmatched junction bases: 9. CDR1 is MGHDK, CDR2 SYGVNS, per germline. The CDR3 is made up of 15 amino acids. In nucleotides, the CDR3 is TGTGCCAGCAGGCCCGGACAGGGAATTCACAATGAGCAGTTCTTC. Its protein is CASRPGQGIHNEQFF.

The J gene is TRBJ1-1, the V gene TRBV29-1; possible D gene TRBD1, 5 bases. The length of the CDR3 is 13 residues. The germline V gene has CDR1 SQVTM and CDR2 ANQGSEA. V gave up 7 bases and J gave up 3 bases, with 15 bases separating them. The CDR3 sequence is CSGRGPGDTEAFF. The CDR3 region has the DNA TGCAGCGGCCGGGGACCCGGGGACACTGAAGCTTTCTTT.

This clonotype was counted once. The rearrangement uses TRBV7-9 and TRBJ2-7; the D call may be TRBD1 or TRBD2 (6 bases each). The CDR3 is made up of 15 amino acids. V lost 1 base to trimming and J lost 2 bases, with 12 bases between them. Germline V CDR1 and CDR2: SEHNR, FQNEAQ (reference sequence). DNA of the CDR3: TGTGCCAGCAGCTTAGATTGGGGGGCGCCCTACGAGCAGTACTTC. Amino acid sequence: CASSLDWGAPYEQYF.

Remarks on this clonotype: Mismatch with germline at one junction end may stem from a read error. The J gene is TRBJ2-5, the V gene TRBV20-1, with D tentatively TRBD2 (5 bases). The germline gives CDR1 DFQATT, CDR2 SNEGSKA (reference sequence). CDR3 length: 16 residues. The CDR3 sequence: CSSRDWETSEAETQYF. DNA for the CDR3: TGCAGTTCTAGAGACTGGGAGACTTCAGAGGCGGAGACCCAGTACTTC.

This sequence joins TRBV16 and TRBJ1-1, with D possibly TRBD1 on 5 matching bases. Trimming stripped 0 bases from V and 1 base from J, with 12 bases between. The CDR3 loop spans 16 amino acids. CDR1 KGHSY and CDR2 FQNENV come from the germline V gene. The CDR3 loop is CASSQSRGSRNTEAFF. The CDR3 DNA sequence: TGTGCCAGCAGCCAATCAAGGGGTTCTCGGAACACTGAAGCTTTCTTT.

This clonotype has only a few counts. The rearrangement uses TRBV19 and TRBJ2-7, with a weak D call TRBD2 (5 bases). The germline gives CDR1 LNHDA, CDR2 SQIVND (reference sequence). The CDR3 extends over 15 amino acids. V lost 1 base to trimming and J lost 2 bases, with 12 bases between them. In DNA form, the CDR3 reads TGTGCCAGTAGTATAGCCGGGAAGGCCGCCTACGAGCAGTACTTC. It codes for CASSIAGKAAYEQYF.

This clonotype was observed a few times. The V and J genes are TRBV6-5 and TRBJ2-2, with D unresolved. The CDR3 totals 18 residues. CDR1 is MNHEY and CDR2 is SVGAGI in the germline V gene. V was cut by 2 bases and J by 0 bases, with 16 bases left in between. The CDR3 sequence: CASSYDHSPPTNTGELFF. The CDR3 DNA sequence: TGTGCCAGCAGTTACGATCATAGCCCTCCCACGAACACCGGGGAGCTGTTTTTT.

This clonotype has a single count. V and J are TRBV29-1 and TRBJ1-5; maybe TRBD1 (6 bases). Trimming pared 7 bases from V and 7 bases from J, leaving 14 bases between. Germline V lookup: CDR1 SQVTM, CDR2 ANQGSEA. The CDR3 consists of 12 residues. The CDR3 spells CSEGQSEQPQHF. CDR3 nucleotides: TGCAGCGAAGGACAGTCCGAGCAGCCCCAGCATTTT. The entire variable domain, with the rest obtained from reference TRBV29-1 and TRBJ1-5, is as follows: SAVISQKPSRDICQRGTSLTIQCQVDSQVTMMFWYRQQPGQSLTLIATANQGSEATYESGFVIDKFPISRPNLTFSTLTVSNMSPEDSSIYLCSEGQSEQPQHFGDGTRLSIL.

The chain uses TRBV7-8 and TRBJ2-7, with 7 bases that match TRBD2. Unmatched junction bases numbered 10, after V lost 3 bases and J lost 2 bases. The CDR3 is 16 amino acids. Germline V gene data show CDR1 as SGHVS and CDR2 as FQNEAQ. The CDR3 loop is CASSLFAGVEAYEQYF. Here the CDR3 DNA reads TGTGCCAGCAGCTTGTTTGCGGGGGTCGAAGCCTACGAGCAGTACTTC.

The V gene is TRBV28, the J gene TRBJ2-7; D may correspond to TRBD1 or TRBD2 (5 bases each). The CDR3 has 17 amino acids. Trimming took 2 bases from V and 0 from J, leaving 17 bases between them. Germline CDR1 is MDHEN and CDR2 is SYDVKM. CDR3 region: CASSLIGSWGSSYEQYF. CDR3 DNA: TGTGCCAGCAGTTTAATCGGTAGCTGGGGGAGCTCCTACGAGCAGTACTTC.